The present entry profiles one TCR beta chain with its context. This record comes from a study of shared clonotypes between healthy human individuals. Turning to the study itself: Aged 18 to 49, the donors were a couple of women and a few men.

The CDR3 loop spans 11 amino acids. Per germline, CDR1 GTSNPN and CDR2 SVGIG (reference sequence). Sequenced by immunoSEQ multiplex PCR; TCRdb stores in-frame clones only, minus some. There are about 2,200,000 clones in the sample; 85% to 95% occur only once, and about 1.5% lies in the top ten. Naive CD8 isolation took CD45RO-negative cells positively selected for CCR7 and excluded terminally differentiated effector memory CD45RA+ cells. Sequenced sample: naive CD8+ T cells from PBMCs. V usage is TRBV30 and J usage is TRBJ2-5, with D hard to call. The J call is uncertain, as TRBJ2-7 better fits the DNA end. The sequence was obtained from a young man in good health. Some clones in this sample may be carry-over from other donors' samples. The CDR3 loop reads CAWSVSHEQYF. CDR3 nucleotides: TGTGCCTGGAGTGTATCCCACGAGCAGTACTTC.